The next 9 T cell receptor beta chains were all read from a single sample in a study of T cell responses to AZD1222 COVID-19 vaccine. The repertoire was sequenced with immunoSEQ multiplex PCR; TCRdb's copy has only in-frame clones and lacks some. The repertoire has about 190,000 clones, roughly 92% of them found once; the top ten carry about 3.6%. The sequenced sample was peripheral blood, obtained 28 days after the second dose of the MenACWY control vaccine. All receptors come from an adult who received the MenACWY meningococcal vaccine as a control.

The V and J genes are TRBV24-1 and TRBJ2-3; 9 bases agree with TRBD1. Germline CDR1 reads KGHDR; CDR2 reads SFDVKD. CDR3 length equals 16 residues. Losses at the gene ends were 1 base for V and 2 bases for J; bases not matched to a gene: 3. The CDR3 sequence is CATSDFTGGFTDTQYF. As DNA, the CDR3 is TGTGCCACCAGTGATTTTACAGGGGGCTTCACAGATACGCAGTATTTT.

For the CDR3, the DNA is TGTGCCAGCAGTCACCTCCGAGCCTATGGCTACACCTTC. This encodes CASSHLRAYGYTF. The chain carries TRBV6-2 or TRBV6-3 and TRBJ1-2; D uncertain. This CDR3 has 13 residues. The germline gives CDR1 MNHEY, CDR2 SVGEGT. V was trimmed by 5 bases and J by 4 bases, leaving 11 bases between them.

The chain combines TRBV2 with TRBJ2-5; 8 positions agree with TRBD2. The CDR3 has 13 amino acids. Germline loops: CDR1 SNHLY, CDR2 FYNNEI. V was pared by 6 bases and J by 2 bases, with 2 bases of the junction left unmatched. CDR3 in DNA: TGTGCCAGCAGGACTAGCGCACAAGAGACCCAGTACTTC. This sequence encodes CASRTSAQETQYF.

The chain is built from TRBV12-3 or TRBV12-4 and TRBJ1-3; D is unclear. Deletions cut 5 bases from V and 4 bases from J, with 9 bases between. The CDR3 is made up of 13 amino acids. The CDR3 DNA reads TGTGCCAGCAGTCTCTATTCCGGAAACACCATATATTTT. Protein sequence: CASSLYSGNTIYF.

V gene TRBV11-3 combines with J gene TRBJ1-1; D is ambiguous. Trimming removed 4 bases at V and 1 base at J, with 16 bases between. The CDR3 contains 16 residues. Per the germline V gene, CDR1 is SGHNT and CDR2 is YENEEA. The CDR3 DNA sequence: TGTGCCAGCAGCTCCCCTGGCGGCAGACCGAACACTGAAGCTTTCTTT. As protein: CASSSPGGRPNTEAFF.

The chain carries TRBV6-4 and TRBJ1-1, with a tentative D call TRBD1 (5 bases). Germline V gene data show CDR1 as MRHNA and CDR2 as SNTAGT. This CDR3 has 15 amino acids. V was trimmed by 7 bases and J by 4 bases, leaving 19 bases between them. CDR3 in DNA: TGTGCCAGCACCCCGAACGGGGGGAAGGGCACTGAAGCTTTCTTT. Translated, it gives CASTPNGGKGTEAFF.

The J gene is TRBJ1-4, the V gene TRBV29-1; possible D gene TRBD1, 6 bases. This CDR3 is built from 13 residues. Germline lookup yields CDR1 SQVTM and CDR2 ANQGSEA. V gave up 1 base and J gave up 8 bases, with 11 bases separating them. CDR3: CSVEGQVGEKLFF. CDR3 bases: TGCAGCGTTGAAGGACAGGTGGGGGAAAAACTGTTTTTT.

The chain recombines TRBV10-2 with TRBJ1-1, with TRBD1 as a possible D gene (6 bases). V was clipped by 4 bases and J by 2 bases, with 14 bases between them. The CDR3 runs 15 residues. Germline CDR1 and CDR2: WSHSY and SAAADI. The CDR3 DNA follows: TGCGCCAGCAGTGTGAGAGGACAGTTCAACACTGAAGCTTTCTTT. Protein sequence: CASSVRGQFNTEAFF.

The count of this clone is one. The rearrangement uses TRBV28 and TRBJ1-2; D unclear. The germline V gene encodes CDR1 MDHEN and CDR2 SYDVKM. The CDR3 contains 12 residues. Trimming removed 8 bases from V and 0 bases from J, with 7 bases in between. CDR3 bases: TGTGCCAGCGACGGGGCTAACTATGGCTACACCTTC. Translation gives CASDGANYGYTF.